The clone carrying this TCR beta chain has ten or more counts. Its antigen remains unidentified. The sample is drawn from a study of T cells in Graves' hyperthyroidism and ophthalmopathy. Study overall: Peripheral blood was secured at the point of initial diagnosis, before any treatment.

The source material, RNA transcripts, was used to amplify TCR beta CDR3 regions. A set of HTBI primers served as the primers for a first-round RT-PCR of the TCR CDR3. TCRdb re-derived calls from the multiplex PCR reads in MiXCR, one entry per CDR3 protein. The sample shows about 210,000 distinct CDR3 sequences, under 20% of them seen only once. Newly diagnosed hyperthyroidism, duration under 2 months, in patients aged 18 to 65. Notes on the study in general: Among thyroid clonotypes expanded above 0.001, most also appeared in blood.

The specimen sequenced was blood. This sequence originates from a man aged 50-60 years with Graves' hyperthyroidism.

The CDR3 bases are TGTGCCAGCAGTGGACTAGCGAGCTACAATGAGCAGTTCTTC. Its protein product is CASSGLASYNEQFF. The chain combines TRBV12-3 or TRBV12-4 with TRBJ2-1, with 9 bases matching TRBD2. CDR3 length: 14 amino acids. V was pared by 5 bases and J by 3 bases, with 2 bases of the junction left unmatched.